These 16 T cell receptor beta chains share one sample of origin, sequenced in a study of shared clonotypes between healthy human individuals. Repertoires were generated with immunoSEQ multiplex PCR, while TCRdb's copy carries only in-frame clones and drops some. The data show some 2 million clones, with 85% to 95% seen just once and 0.13% held by the top ten. Specimen: naive CD4+ T cells sorted from blood. Subset of the sample: CD45RA+ positively selected. The receptor source for this set is a man aged 18 to 29 in good health.

This chain links TRBV6-1 with TRBJ1-6, with D unresolved. In germline, CDR1 is MNHNS, CDR2 SASEGT. The CDR3 has 17 residues. V was pared by 0 bases and J by 1 base, with 10 bases between. DNA of the CDR3: TGTGCCAGCAGTGAAGCGGCCACCTGGTCCTATAATTCACCCCTCCACTTT. This translates into CASSEAATWSYNSPLHF.

This chain links TRBV18 with TRBJ2-1; 7 nucleotides line up with TRBD2. This CDR3 is built from 15 residues. The ends lost 1 base at V and 5 bases at J; junction bases unmatched: 5. The germline CDR1 and CDR2 sequences are KGHSH and LQKENI. CDR3 coding DNA: TGTGCCAGCTCACCACTAGCGGGCCAGAACAATGAGCAGTTCTTC. Translating gives CASSPLAGQNNEQFF.

The chain is built from TRBV29-1 and TRBJ1-1, with 8 nucleotides matching TRBD1. Germline values: CDR1 SQVTM, CDR2 ANQGSEA. The CDR3 extends over 18 amino acids. Unmatched junction bases numbered 19, after V lost 7 bases and J lost 0 bases. The CDR3 DNA sequence: TGCAGCGCCACCGGGACAGGTCGTCTTTGGGCGATGAACACTGAAGCTTTCTTT. Translating gives CSATGTGRLWAMNTEAFF.

The V and J genes are TRBV11-2 and TRBJ2-1, with D hard to call. This CDR3 has 14 amino acids. CDR1 and CDR2 from the germline V gene are SGHAT and FQNNGV. The V and J ends lost 0 bases and 3 bases respectively, with 6 bases between them. CDR3 nucleotide sequence: TGTGCCAGCAGCTTAGATGGCTTCTACAATGAGCAGTTCTTC. The encoded protein is CASSLDGFYNEQFF.

This chain links TRBV18 with TRBJ2-7; D remains ambiguous. Per germline, CDR1 KGHSH and CDR2 LQKENI. The CDR3 spans 12 residues. V lost 5 bases and J lost 6, with 11 bases in between. The CDR3 spells CASSTSVGEQYF. The CDR3 nucleotides read TGTGCCAGCTCAACCTCGGTCGGCGAGCAGTACTTC.

J is TRBJ2-5 and V is TRBV5-6; TRBD1 might be the D (5 bases). This CDR3 is built from 14 residues. Germline CDR1 and CDR2: SGHDT and YYEEEE. The germline V and J ends were trimmed by 6 bases and 3 bases, with 15 bases remaining between them. CDR3 DNA sequence: TGTGCCAGCATTCCCCGGGCAGGGAAAGAGACCCAGTACTTC. Protein sequence: CASIPRAGKETQYF. Based on the CDR3 plus reference TRBV5-6 and TRBJ2-5, the full variable domain is DAGVTQSPTHLIKTRGQQVTLRCSPKSGHDTVSWYQQALGQGPQFIFQYYEEEERQRGNFPDRFSGHQFPNYSSELNVNALLLGDSALYLCASIPRAGKETQYFGPGTRLLVL.

This chain connects TRBV10-3 to TRBJ1-1; maybe TRBD1 (6 bases). Trimming shortened V by 3 bases and J by 4 bases, and 9 bases separated the two germline ends. The CDR3 is made up of 13 amino acids. Germline values: CDR1 ENHRY, CDR2 SYGVKD. Here the CDR3 DNA reads TGTGCCATCAGTGAAGGGGGGGTCACTGAAGCTTTCTTT. Amino acids: CAISEGGVTEAFF.

This sequence joins TRBV5-4 and TRBJ2-5; D is perhaps TRBD2 (5 bases). Trimming pared 4 bases from V and 2 bases from J, leaving 9 bases between. Germline-derived CDR1 and CDR2 are SGHNT and YYREEE (reference sequence). This CDR3 spans 13 amino acids. CDR3 nucleotides: TGTGCCAGCAGCCCGGACTGGCAAGAGACCCAGTACTTC. It encodes CASSPDWQETQYF.

The chain couples TRBV13 to TRBJ1-1, with D unclear. This CDR3 comprises 15 residues. Trimming pared 0 bases from V and 1 base from J, leaving 9 bases between. CDR1 PRHDT and CDR2 FYEKMQ come from the germline V gene (reference sequence). CDR3: CASSLGRQWNTEAFF. The CDR3 region has the DNA TGTGCCAGCAGCTTAGGCCGGCAGTGGAACACTGAAGCTTTCTTT.

This clone has only a few counts. Other DNA sequences from this sample encode an identical CDR3 as well. The gene calls are TRBV7-9 and TRBJ2-3; D not certain. V lost 5 bases, J lost 2 bases, and 2 bases lay in between. CDR1 and CDR2 (germline): SEHNR, FQNEAQ (reference sequence). The CDR3 is 11 residues long. CDR3 nucleotides: TGTGCCAGCAGCGCCACAGATACGCAGTATTTT. This encodes CASSATDTQYF. Looking up the rest from reference TRBV7-9 and TRBJ2-3 gives the full variable domain: DTGVSQNPRHKITKRGQNVTFRCDPISEHNRLYWYRQTLGQGPEFLTYFQNEAQLEKSRLLSDRFSAERPKGSFSTLEIQRTEQGDSAMYLCASSATDTQYFGPGTRLTVL.

The sample holds one count of this clone. Other nucleotide sequences from this sample produce the same CDR3. This chain connects TRBV19 to TRBJ1-1; D uncertain. The CDR3 is 14 residues long. Deletions cut 3 bases from V and 0 bases from J, with 8 bases between. Germline CDR1 and CDR2: LNHDA and SQIVND (reference sequence). This chain's CDR3 is CASSILGLNTEAFF. CDR3 DNA: TGTGCCAGTAGTATCCTGGGGTTGAACACTGAAGCTTTCTTT.

The chain is built from TRBV5-1 and TRBJ2-7, with D perhaps TRBD1 (6 bases). Germline lookup yields CDR1 SGHRS and CDR2 YFSETQ. The CDR3 sequence is 16 residues long. Trimming stripped 3 bases from V and 3 bases from J, with 19 bases between. The CDR3 region is CASSSGQSLGFYEQYF. CDR3 nucleotide sequence: TGCGCCAGCAGCTCCGGACAGTCGCTGGGGTTCTACGAGCAGTACTTC.

The chain uses TRBV28 and TRBJ1-1, with D perhaps matching TRBD1 (5 bases). Per the germline V gene, CDR1 is MDHEN and CDR2 is SYDVKM. The CDR3 sequence is 10 residues long. Trimming cost V 6 bases and J 7 bases, with 6 bases left between them. The CDR3 DNA reads as TGTGCCAGCAGCCAGGGTGAAGCTTTCTTT. It codes for CASSQGEAFF.

The rearrangement joins TRBV18 to TRBJ1-5; D gene uncertain. Deletions cut 4 bases from V and 4 bases from J, with 14 bases between. Germline V gene lookup returns CDR1 KGHSH and CDR2 LQKENI. The CDR3 consists of 15 residues. The chain's CDR3 is CASSLAASPNQPQHF. DNA for the CDR3: TGTGCCAGCTCACTGGCGGCGAGCCCTAATCAGCCCCAGCATTTT.

In regard to this clone: This specimen includes other DNA sequences encoding the same CDR3. This chain links TRBV2 with TRBJ2-7, with unresolved D. The CDR3 extends over 11 amino acids. Germline CDR1 reads SNHLY; CDR2 reads FYNNEI. Trimming took 3 bases from V and 4 from J, leaving 4 bases between them. CDR3 sequence: CASSDRYEQYF. The CDR3 DNA reads TGTGCCAGCAGTGACAGGTACGAGCAGTACTTC. Variable domain in full (rest from reference TRBV2 and TRBJ2-7): EPEVTQTPSHQVTQMGQEVILRCVPISNHLYFYWYRQILGQKVEFLVSFYNNEISEKSEIFDDQFSVERPDGSNFTLKIRSTKLEDSAMYFCASSDRYEQYFGPGTRLTVT.

The chain is built from TRBV5-1 and TRBJ1-2, with D uncertain. This CDR3 spans 14 amino acids. V was cut by 6 bases and J by 0 bases, with 12 bases left in between. Germline assignment: CDR1 SGHRS and CDR2 YFSETQ. For the CDR3, the DNA is TGCGCCAGCACGTATGAGACCGCTAACTATGGCTACACCTTC. Protein sequence: CASTYETANYGYTF.